The 18 T cell receptor beta chains given below trace back to one sample, sequenced in a study of blood T cell repertoires in COVID-19 (dated by TCRdb to about 2020). Library prep was done by the immunoSEQ multiplex PCR assay. In its TCRdb copy, this immuneACCESS table keeps in-frame sequences only and misses some clones. Where compared with another copy, unresolved V genes explain less than half of these, and the others have no known cause. The sample table lists 150,000 to 200,000 clones, about 80% of them with a count of one. In total, the top ten clones hold less than 15% of the sample. The material sequenced was PBMCs or T cells enriched from blood (not recorded which). Source of these receptors: a man aged 50 or older who had recovered from COVID-19.

The chain combines TRBV18 with TRBJ2-7; 11 nucleotides align to TRBD2. The germline CDR1 and CDR2 sequences are KGHSH and LQKENI. There are 15 residues in the CDR3. Trimming cost V 3 bases and J 1 base; bases outside gene matches: 2. The CDR3 nucleotides read TGTGCCAGCTCACCGGGACTAGCGGAATCCTACGAGCAGTACTTC. This gives the protein CASSPGLAESYEQYF.

The genes are TRBV30 and TRBJ1-4; D is undetermined. Germline CDR1 and CDR2: GTSNPN and SVGIG (reference sequence). The germline V and J ends were trimmed by 6 bases and 8 bases, with 7 bases remaining between them. The CDR3 is made up of 10 amino acids. The chain's CDR3 is CACGREKLFF. DNA of the CDR3: TGTGCCTGCGGACGGGAAAAACTGTTTTTT.

The CDR3 coding sequence is TGTGCCAGCAGCTTGAGTGGGCAGGGCCACGAGCAGTACTTC. This translates into CASSLSGQGHEQYF. J is TRBJ2-7 and V is TRBV5-6; D possibly corresponds to TRBD1 (5 bases). The CDR3 totals 14 residues. Per the germline V gene, CDR1 is SGHDT and CDR2 is YYEEEE. Trimming stripped 1 base from V and 5 bases from J, with 13 bases between.

The chain uses TRBV9 and TRBJ1-6, with D perhaps TRBD1 (5 bases). Trimming pared 1 base from V and 6 bases from J, leaving 11 bases between. The CDR3 has 15 residues. CDR1 SGDLS and CDR2 YYNGEE come from the germline V gene. The CDR3 protein is CASSVKGIGNSPLHF. The DNA of the CDR3 is TGTGCCAGCAGCGTAAAGGGGATTGGTAATTCACCCCTCCACTTT.

The chain carries TRBV7-2 and TRBJ2-3; D remains unclear. Germline V gives CDR1 SGHTA, CDR2 FQGNSA. This CDR3 contains 13 residues. The V and J ends lost 1 base and 2 bases respectively, with 4 bases between them. The chain's CDR3 is CASSLELTDTQYF. CDR3 DNA: TGTGCCAGCAGCTTAGAACTCACAGATACGCAGTATTTT.

The count of this clone is one. The chain has TRBV19 and TRBJ2-5; possible D gene TRBD1, 6 bases. Germline CDR1 reads LNHDA; CDR2 reads SQIVND (reference sequence). V lost 4 bases and J 4 bases, leaving 16 bases between the germline ends. The CDR3 is 15 residues long. In nucleotides, the CDR3 is TGTGCCAGTAGTAAGACCCAGGGGTCGGGAGAGACCCAGTACTTC. It codes for CASSKTQGSGETQYF. The full variable domain, completed using reference TRBV19 and TRBJ2-5, is DGGITQSPKYLFRKEGQNVTLSCEQNLNHDAMYWYRQDPGQGLRLIYYSQIVNDFQKGDIAEGYSVSREKKESFPLTVTSAQKNPTAFYLCASSKTQGSGETQYFGPGTRLLVL.

J is TRBJ1-5 and V is TRBV4-1; a possible D gene is TRBD1 (6 bases). The CDR3 consists of 16 residues. V shed 4 bases and J shed 0 bases, with 13 bases lying between them. The germline V gene encodes CDR1 MGHRA and CDR2 YSYEKL. CDR3 sequence (DNA): TGCGCCAGCAGCCCTGGGACAAAGTATAGCAATCAGCCCCAGCATTTT. Translation: CASSPGTKYSNQPQHF.

This rearrangement joins TRBV13 to TRBJ2-7; possibly TRBD1 for D (6 bases). Germline V gene lookup returns CDR1 PRHDT and CDR2 FYEKMQ (reference sequence). The CDR3 is 14 amino acids. Deletions cut 3 bases from V and 1 base from J, with 10 bases between. Here the CDR3 reads CASSFDRRSYEQYF. The CDR3 nucleotides read TGTGCCAGCAGCTTCGACAGGAGGTCCTACGAGCAGTACTTC.

This chain joins TRBV7-6 and TRBJ2-1; 8 nucleotides agree with TRBD1. The trim removed 4 bases at V and 2 bases at J, leaving 7 bases unmatched. Germline CDR1 reads SGHVS; CDR2 reads FNYEAQ. CDR3 length equals 16 residues. CDR3 amino acids: CASSSPGTGTYNEQFF. The CDR3 DNA sequence: TGTGCCAGCAGCTCGCCTGGGACAGGAACCTACAATGAGCAGTTCTTC. Using reference TRBV7-6 and TRBJ2-1 for the parts outside the CDR3, the full variable domain is GAGVSQSPRYKVTKRGQDVALRCDPISGHVSLYWYRQALGQGPEFLTYFNYEAQQDKSGLPNDRFSAERPEGSISTLTIQRTEQRDSAMYRCASSSPGTGTYNEQFFGPGTRLTVL.

V and J are TRBV19 and TRBJ1-1; D not resolved. The CDR3 has 12 amino acids. CDR1 is LNHDA, CDR2 SQIVND, per germline (reference sequence). V was pared by 6 bases and J by 6 bases, with 11 bases between. This chain's CDR3 is CASRRGGPEAFF. The CDR3 coding sequence is TGTGCCAGTAGGCGTGGCGGTCCTGAAGCTTTCTTT.

The rearrangement uses TRBV7-6 and TRBJ2-1, with 7 positions matching TRBD2. Germline-derived CDR1 and CDR2 are SGHVS and FNYEAQ. V trimming: 5 bases; J trimming: 8 bases; junction bases outside the gene matches: 15. The CDR3 is made up of 16 amino acids. The CDR3 spells CASSPPGGRSGDEQFF. The DNA for the CDR3 is TGTGCCAGCAGCCCCCCCGGGGGGAGGAGTGGCGATGAGCAGTTCTTC.

The chain carries TRBV7-3 and TRBJ2-1, with 9 bases identical to TRBD2. Looked up from germline, CDR1 is SGHTA and CDR2 is FQGTGA. The trim removed 2 bases at V and 2 bases at J, leaving 4 bases unmatched. The CDR3 runs to 16 residues. CDR3 bases: TGTGCCAGCAGCTTATCTAGCGGGGTAGCCTACAATGAGCAGTTCTTC. This sequence encodes CASSLSSGVAYNEQFF.

The CDR3 DNA reads TGTGCCAGTACCCCGGGACAGGGAGCTGGAAACACCATATATTTT. Translating it yields CASTPGQGAGNTIYF. The chain couples TRBV19 to TRBJ1-3; 9 nucleotides match TRBD1. The CDR3 covers 15 residues. Looked up from germline, CDR1 is LNHDA and CDR2 is SQIVND (reference sequence). The V and J ends lost 7 bases and 2 bases, in that order; junction bases with no gene match: 6. The variable domain in full, with the rest retrieved from reference TRBV19 and TRBJ1-3, is DGGITQSPKYLFRKEGQNVTLSCEQNLNHDAMYWYRQDPGQGLRLIYYSQIVNDFQKGDIAEGYSVSREKKESFPLTVTSAQKNPTAFYLCASTPGQGAGNTIYFGEGSWLTVV.

The table lists this clone with a few counts. The chain combines TRBV3-1 (or the pseudogene TRBV3-2) with TRBJ1-1; TRBD1 might be the D (5 bases). Trimming took 3 bases from V and 4 from J, leaving 12 bases between them. CDR1 and CDR2 from the germline V gene are LGHDT and YNNKEL (reference sequence). The CDR3 has 14 residues. The chain's CDR3 is CASSHWGVGTEAFF. In DNA form, the CDR3 reads TGTGCCAGCAGCCACTGGGGGGTGGGCACTGAAGCTTTCTTT.

The chain has TRBV7-3 and TRBJ2-2, with TRBD1 identical over 7 bases. This CDR3 region has 16 residues. Germline V CDR1 and CDR2: SGHTA, FQGTGA. V shed 1 base, J shed 0 bases, and the junction held 2 bases outside the gene matches. The CDR3 here is CASSLRGQPNTGELFF. CDR3 DNA: TGTGCCAGCAGCTTAAGGGGACAGCCGAACACCGGGGAGCTGTTTTTT.

The CDR3 nucleotides are TGTGCCAGCAGTCTGACAGGGCGTTCATACGAGCAGTACTTC. This gives the protein CASSLTGRSYEQYF. This chain uses TRBV6-5 with TRBJ2-7, with TRBD1 matching over 7 bases. CDR1 and CDR2 (germline): MNHEY, SVGAGI. After removal of 5 bases from V and 4 bases from J, the junction contained 8 bases not matched to a gene. The CDR3 extends over 14 amino acids.

In DNA, the CDR3 is TGCGCCAGCAGTCAACCCCGCCGGAGAGAGCAGTTCTTC. It is translated as CASSQPRRREQFF. The gene calls are TRBV23-1 and TRBJ2-1; no definite D call. TRBV23-1 is an ORF, with its function uncertain. V was trimmed by 2 bases and J by 10 bases, leaving 12 bases between them. The CDR3 has 13 residues.

This chain links TRBV19 with TRBJ1-3, with D uncertain. V lost 5 bases to trimming and J lost 0 bases, with 5 bases between them. Germline V gene lookup returns CDR1 LNHDA and CDR2 SQIVND (reference sequence). The length of the CDR3 is 13 residues. The chain's CDR3 is CASSGFSGNTIYF. The CDR3 DNA is TGTGCCAGTAGTGGCTTCTCTGGAAACACCATATATTTT.